This entry concerns a single T cell receptor beta chain. The data belong to a study of blood T cell repertoires in COVID-19. The J segment lost 4 bases and the V segment lost 7 bases, leaving 8 bases of the junction unmatched. This CDR3 has 14 residues. The V gene's germline CDR1 is MDHEN and CDR2 SYDVKM. Participants were placed into cohorts based on the clinical history they reported. Authors' analysis steps: Counts of nucleated cells, estimated from reference gene primer amplification, were obtained. Profiled with immunoSEQ multiplex PCR; TCRdb holds only in-frame clones, not every one. That table gives V, J and clone size, and the DNA gave D and trimming. The table has about 190,000 clones, around 84% seen once.

This clonotype was obtained from a woman aged 25 to 39 who had recovered from COVID-19. Specimen: PBMCs or T cells enriched from blood (not recorded which). This chain links TRBV28 with TRBJ1-1; 8 nucleotides agree with TRBD1. CDR3 sequence: CASNLDRVVTEAFF. The CDR3 DNA sequence: TGTGCCAGCAACTTGGACAGGGTCGTCACTGAAGCTTTCTTT.